The T cell receptor (beta chain) under discussion was sequenced for a study of blood T cell repertoires in COVID-19. There are 14 residues in the CDR3. V lost 1 base and J 5 bases, leaving 12 bases between the germline ends. Germline CDR1 is LNHNV and CDR2 is YYDKDF (reference sequence). Clones were read by immunoSEQ multiplex PCR, and TCRdb kept only the in-frame ones, dropping some. Counted here are 200,000 or so clones, around 84% occurring once; the ten biggest clones make up 3% to 3.5%. This sequence was found in a man aged 55 to 70 with acute or convalescent COVID-19. The chain has TRBV15 and TRBJ2-7; D is perhaps TRBD1 (5 bases). The sample taken for sequencing was peripheral blood. The CDR3 sequence: CATSRGRARDEQYF. The CDR3 region has the DNA TGTGCCACCAGCAGAGGCAGGGCACGCGACGAGCAGTACTTC.